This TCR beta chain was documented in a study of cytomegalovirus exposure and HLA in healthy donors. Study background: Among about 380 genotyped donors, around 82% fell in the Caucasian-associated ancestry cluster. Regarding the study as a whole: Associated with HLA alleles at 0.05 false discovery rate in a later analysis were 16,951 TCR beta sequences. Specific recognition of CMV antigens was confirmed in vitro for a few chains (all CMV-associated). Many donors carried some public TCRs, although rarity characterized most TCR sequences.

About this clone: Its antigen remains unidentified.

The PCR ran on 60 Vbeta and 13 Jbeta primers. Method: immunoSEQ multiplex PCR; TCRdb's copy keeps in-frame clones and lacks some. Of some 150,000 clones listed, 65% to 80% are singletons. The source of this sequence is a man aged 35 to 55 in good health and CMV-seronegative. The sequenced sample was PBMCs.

CDR3 sequence reads: CASSIARGTGELFF. In DNA form, the CDR3 reads TGTGCCAGTAGTATAGCGCGGGGGACCGGGGAGCTGTTTTTT. The V gene is TRBV19, the J gene TRBJ2-2, with 7 bases matching TRBD2. The CDR3 extends over 14 amino acids. The V segment lost 1 base and the J segment 5 bases; nucleotides outside the gene matches: 1. Germline V gene data show CDR1 as LNHDA and CDR2 as SQIVND (reference sequence).